The 29 T cell receptor beta chains given below trace back to one sample, sequenced in a study of T cell responses to AZD1222 COVID-19 vaccine. TCRdb's copy holds only in-frame clones and misses some; the assay was immunoSEQ multiplex PCR. The sample has over 100,000 clones, roughly 86% seen once. The starting material was peripheral blood, obtained 28 days after the second AZD1222 dose. The receptors come from an adult who received the AZD1222 COVID-19 vaccine.

The J gene is TRBJ1-1, the V gene TRBV6-1; no definite D call. Trimming took off 5 bases at V and 8 bases at J, with 9 bases between the two ends. The CDR3 extends over 11 amino acids. Germline lookup yields CDR1 MNHNS and CDR2 SASEGT. CDR3 nucleotide sequence: TGTGCCAGCAGTTACGGGTCGGAAGCTTTCTTT. Translation: CASSYGSEAFF.

This chain joins TRBV6-6 and TRBJ2-1; D gene ambiguous. The CDR3 extends over 15 amino acids. Trimming removed 0 bases from V and 5 bases from J, with 11 bases in between. Germline-derived CDR1 and CDR2 are MNHNY and SVGAGI (reference sequence). The CDR3 sequence: CASSYSQQINNEQFF. CDR3 nucleotides: TGTGCCAGCAGTTACTCCCAACAAATAAACAATGAGCAGTTCTTC.

This rearrangement joins TRBV2 to TRBJ2-7, with unresolved D. V gave up 8 bases and J gave up 2 bases, with 10 bases separating them. Germline V gene data show CDR1 as SNHLY and CDR2 as FYNNEI. The CDR3 totals 12 residues. The CDR3 DNA reads as TGTGCCAGCGCCGTCCGGCCCTACGAGCAGTACTTC. This sequence encodes CASAVRPYEQYF.

The J gene is TRBJ1-2, the V gene TRBV7-2, with D unclear. The CDR3 is made up of 14 amino acids. The germline CDR1 and CDR2 sequences are SGHTA and FQGNSA. Trimming cost V 2 bases and J 0 bases, with 7 bases left between them. CDR3: CASSLIIPNYGYTF. The CDR3 DNA reads as TGTGCCAGCAGCTTAATAATACCTAACTATGGCTACACCTTC.

The chain couples TRBV5-4 to TRBJ1-1, with D possibly matching TRBD1 (5 bases). The V and J ends lost 4 bases and 3 bases respectively, with 10 bases between them. CDR1 and CDR2 (germline): SGHNT, YYREEE (reference sequence). This CDR3 is 13 amino acids long. CDR3 in amino acids: CASSRGEDTEAFF. The CDR3 coding sequence is TGTGCCAGCAGCAGGGGTGAAGACACTGAAGCTTTCTTT.

This chain links TRBV5-8 with TRBJ1-5; D possibly corresponds to TRBD1 (5 bases). Germline CDR1 is SGHTS and CDR2 is YDEGEE. This CDR3 contains 13 residues. The V gene lost 5 bases and the J gene lost 9 bases, with 15 bases spanning the gap. The CDR3 DNA reads as TGTGCCAGCAGACTGACGGGGGGAAGGCCCCAGCATTTT. Its protein product is CASRLTGGRPQHF.

The chain recombines TRBV5-1 with TRBJ2-3; 13 bases agree with TRBD2. This CDR3 is 15 amino acids long. After removal of 2 bases from V and 7 bases from J, the junction contained 4 bases not matched to a gene. The germline gives CDR1 SGHRS, CDR2 YFSETQ. The CDR3 reads CASSFGLAGAHTQYF. The CDR3 nucleotides are TGCGCCAGCAGCTTCGGACTAGCGGGAGCTCATACGCAGTATTTT.

The V gene is TRBV9, the J gene TRBJ2-3, with 10 positions matching TRBD2. The V segment lost 3 bases and the J segment 3 bases; nucleotides outside the gene matches: 7. Germline values: CDR1 SGDLS, CDR2 YYNGEE. There are 16 residues in the CDR3. CDR3 coding DNA: TGTGCCAGCAGCGCCCTGAGCGGGGGGGCGACAGATACGCAGTATTTT. As protein: CASSALSGGATDTQYF.

This sequence joins TRBV9 and TRBJ2-6, with D perhaps assigned TRBD1 or TRBD2 (5 bases each). This CDR3 is 19 amino acids long. The V gene's germline CDR1 is SGDLS and CDR2 YYNGEE. V lost 3 bases and J 4 bases, leaving 23 bases between the germline ends. The CDR3 loop reads CASSAGPSALTSGANVLTF. The CDR3 nucleotides read TGTGCCAGCAGCGCGGGACCAAGCGCATTAACTTCAGGGGCCAACGTCCTGACTTTC.

The genes are TRBV5-5 and TRBJ1-1; D perhaps matches TRBD1 (5 bases). The CDR3 is 15 residues long. V shed 0 bases and J shed 5 bases, with 14 bases lying between them. Germline lookup yields CDR1 SGHKS and CDR2 YYEKEE (reference sequence). The CDR3 loop is CASSLARDARTEAFF. The CDR3 nucleotides read TGTGCCAGCAGCTTGGCTAGGGACGCTCGGACTGAAGCTTTCTTT.

This chain connects TRBV5-4 to TRBJ2-7, with D uncertain. CDR3 length equals 13 residues. In germline, CDR1 is SGHNT, CDR2 YYREEE (reference sequence). Between the trimmed V and J ends, which lost 3 bases and 10 bases, there was a span of 17 bases. In nucleotides, the CDR3 is TGTGCCAGCAGCTCGATGTACGACGGGCCCCAGTACTTC. It is translated as CASSSMYDGPQYF.

The chain has TRBV7-2 and TRBJ2-7; TRBD1 is a possible D gene (6 bases). Germline V gene lookup returns CDR1 SGHTA and CDR2 FQGNSA. The ends were cut back, 4 bases at V and 6 bases at J, with 10 bases in the middle. The CDR3 runs to 12 residues. CDR3 DNA: TGTGCCAGCAGCTCGGACAGCCCCGAGCAGTACTTC. Translating gives CASSSDSPEQYF.

The chain carries TRBV15 and TRBJ2-6; a weak D match, TRBD2 (6 bases). Trimming stripped 0 bases from V and 0 bases from J, with 12 bases between. Germline assignment: CDR1 LNHNV and CDR2 YYDKDF (reference sequence). The CDR3 is 18 residues long. CDR3 sequence (DNA): TGTGCCACCAGCAGAGATAGGCAGACTAGCTCTGGGGCCAACGTCCTGACTTTC. This translates into CATSRDRQTSSGANVLTF.

V usage is TRBV5-4 and J usage is TRBJ1-1; TRBD1 might be the D (6 bases). The germline V gene has CDR1 SGHNT and CDR2 YYREEE (reference sequence). The CDR3 contains 15 residues. V lost 5 bases to trimming and J lost 6 bases, with 20 bases between them. This CDR3 reads CASRYWGQGLPEAFF. As DNA, the CDR3 is TGTGCCAGCAGGTATTGGGGCCAGGGGCTCCCTGAAGCTTTCTTT.

The genes are TRBV4-1 and TRBJ2-1; 7 bases fit TRBD2. The trim removed 1 base at V and 8 bases at J, leaving 11 bases unmatched. CDR1 MGHRA and CDR2 YSYEKL come from the germline V gene. This CDR3 has 16 amino acids. The CDR3 reads CASSQGGLAVTDEQFF. Here the CDR3 DNA reads TGCGCCAGCAGCCAAGGAGGGCTAGCGGTAACGGATGAGCAGTTCTTC.

The genes are TRBV27 and TRBJ2-1, with 8 bases matching TRBD1. The trim removed 5 bases at V and 9 bases at J, leaving 3 bases unmatched. The CDR3 totals 12 residues. Germline V gives CDR1 MNHEY, CDR2 SMNVEV (reference sequence). The CDR3 loop reads CASSVDRVEQFF. CDR3 DNA sequence: TGTGCCAGCAGTGTGGACAGGGTTGAGCAGTTCTTC.

The chain couples TRBV7-3 to TRBJ1-1; TRBD1 is a possible D gene (5 bases). V was shortened by 3 bases and J by 3 bases, with 14 bases between the two germline ends. Germline values: CDR1 SGHTA, CDR2 FQGTGA. This CDR3 has 15 residues. The CDR3 is CASSFGDLGDTEAFF. Here the CDR3 DNA reads TGTGCCAGCAGCTTTGGGGACCTCGGGGACACTGAAGCTTTCTTT.

V usage is TRBV27 and J usage is TRBJ1-5, with D perhaps TRBD1 (5 bases). The germline V gene encodes CDR1 MNHEY and CDR2 SMNVEV (reference sequence). With 6 bases removed from V and 4 bases from J, the gap between germline ends came to 10 bases. CDR3 length: 13 residues. The CDR3 protein is CASSPTGNQPQHF. The CDR3 nucleotides read TGTGCCAGCAGCCCTACAGGAAATCAGCCCCAGCATTTT.

The genes are TRBV19 and TRBJ2-7; 10 nucleotides align to TRBD2. Germline CDR1 reads LNHDA; CDR2 reads SQIVND (reference sequence). V trimming: 5 bases; J trimming: 0 bases; junction bases outside the gene matches: 4. The CDR3 loop spans 15 amino acids. CDR3: CASSLGLAVSYEQYF. In DNA form, the CDR3 reads TGTGCCAGTAGTTTAGGACTAGCGGTCTCCTACGAGCAGTACTTC.

The chain couples TRBV27 to TRBJ1-2; weak D call: TRBD1 (5 bases). Germline lookup yields CDR1 MNHEY and CDR2 SMNVEV (reference sequence). The CDR3 runs 14 residues. V shed 5 bases and J shed 5 bases, with 15 bases lying between them. CDR3 bases: TGTGCCAGCAGTCATGAATCGGACAAGTATGGCTACACCTTC. Translated, it gives CASSHESDKYGYTF.

The J gene is TRBJ1-4, the V gene TRBV10-3; TRBD1 matches 10 bases. CDR1 and CDR2 from the germline V gene are ENHRY and SYGVKD. The CDR3 has 14 amino acids. V lost 5 bases, J lost 11 bases, and 8 bases stayed unmatched. CDR3: CAISRAGTGEKLFF. For the CDR3, the DNA is TGTGCCATCAGTCGTGCCGGGACAGGGGAGAAACTGTTTTTT.

V and J are TRBV9 and TRBJ2-1; the match to TRBD2 covers 12 bases. The CDR3 covers 17 residues. V trimming: 4 bases; J trimming: 10 bases; junction bases outside the gene matches: 15. Germline V lookup: CDR1 SGDLS, CDR2 YYNGEE. The CDR3 sequence: CASSPSGASGRAGEQFF. CDR3 in DNA: TGTGCCAGCAGCCCTTCGGGGGCTAGCGGGAGGGCTGGGGAGCAGTTCTTC.

Notes on this clone: One end of the junction is discordant with germline, which a read error may explain. The J gene is TRBJ1-1, the V gene TRBV4-3, with D uncertain. The CDR3 contains 13 residues. The germline V gene has CDR1 LGHNA and CDR2 YSLEER. The CDR3 nucleotides are TGCGCCAGCAGCCAAGTACAGAACAATGAAGCTTTCTTT. Amino acids: CASSQVQNNEAFF.

This chain joins TRBV19 and TRBJ2-1; D is ambiguous. V gave up 3 bases and J gave up 3 bases, with 9 bases separating them. Germline V gene data show CDR1 as LNHDA and CDR2 as SQIVND (reference sequence). This CDR3 is built from 14 residues. The CDR3 bases are TGTGCCAGTAGTATGAACCCGGACTACAATGAGCAGTTCTTC. Translating it yields CASSMNPDYNEQFF. Full variable domain (missing parts from reference TRBV19 and TRBJ2-1): DGGITQSPKYLFRKEGQNVTLSCEQNLNHDAMYWYRQDPGQGLRLIYYSQIVNDFQKGDIAEGYSVSREKKESFPLTVTSAQKNPTAFYLCASSMNPDYNEQFFGPGTRLTVL.

This chain links TRBV10-3 with TRBJ1-6, with 10 nucleotides matching TRBD1. The trim removed 10 bases at V and 5 bases at J, leaving 8 bases unmatched. The CDR3 runs 15 residues. The germline V gene encodes CDR1 ENHRY and CDR2 SYGVKD. The CDR3 nucleotides read TGTGCCACCGAGGAGACAGGGGGCGATAATTCACCCCTCCACTTT. Translation gives CATEETGGDNSPLHF.

The J gene is TRBJ2-2, the V gene TRBV3-1 (or the pseudogene TRBV3-2), with D maybe TRBD1 (5 bases). The CDR3 runs 15 residues. Per the germline V gene, CDR1 is LGHDT and CDR2 is YNNKEL (reference sequence). V was trimmed by 2 bases and J by 10 bases, leaving 17 bases between them. In nucleotides, the CDR3 is TGTGCCAGCAGCCAATCATTCAGGGTTCAGGTGGAGCTGTTTTTT. Its translation: CASSQSFRVQVELFF.

The genes are TRBV7-9 and TRBJ2-3, with D possibly being TRBD2 (6 bases). The CDR3 runs to 16 residues. Per germline, CDR1 SEHNR and CDR2 FQNEAQ (reference sequence). V gave up 2 bases and J gave up 1 base, with 13 bases separating them. CDR3 sequence reads: CASSLWVTGGTDTQYF. CDR3 nucleotide sequence: TGTGCCAGCAGCTTATGGGTAACGGGGGGCACAGATACGCAGTATTTT.

CDR3 nucleotides: TGTGCCAGCAGTTTTCAAGGGGGATTTACCTACGAGCAGTACTTC. Translating it yields CASSFQGGFTYEQYF. The chain joins TRBV27 to TRBJ2-7, with a possible D match to TRBD1 (6 bases). This CDR3 comprises 15 residues. The V end lost 3 bases, the J end lost 2 bases, and 14 bases lay between the germline ends. Germline values: CDR1 MNHEY, CDR2 SMNVEV (reference sequence).

This chain connects TRBV9 to TRBJ2-3; D is perhaps TRBD2 (6 bases). Germline V gene lookup returns CDR1 SGDLS and CDR2 YYNGEE. Deletions cut 1 base from V and 1 base from J, with 13 bases between. This CDR3 comprises 16 residues. The CDR3 sequence: CASSVLAMGGTDTQYF. The CDR3 DNA is TGTGCCAGCAGCGTACTAGCGATGGGGGGCACAGATACGCAGTATTTT.